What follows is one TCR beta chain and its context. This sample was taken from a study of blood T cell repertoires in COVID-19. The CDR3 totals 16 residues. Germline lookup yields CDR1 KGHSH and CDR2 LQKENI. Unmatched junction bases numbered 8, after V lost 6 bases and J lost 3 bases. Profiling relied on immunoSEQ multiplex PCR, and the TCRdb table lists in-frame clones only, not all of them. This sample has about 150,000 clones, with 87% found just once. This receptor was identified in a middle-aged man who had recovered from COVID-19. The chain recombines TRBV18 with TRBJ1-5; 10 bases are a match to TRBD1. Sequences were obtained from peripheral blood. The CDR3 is CASSLTGGDTNQPQHF. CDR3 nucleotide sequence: TGTGCCAGCTCGCTGACAGGGGGCGATACCAATCAGCCCCAGCATTTT.